This record covers a single T cell receptor beta chain. The antigen remains unidentified. Method: immunoSEQ multiplex PCR; TCRdb's copy keeps in-frame clones and lacks some. The sample yields some 1,100,000 clones, approximately 78% seen once. These data originate in a study of shared clonotypes between healthy human individuals. Donors were healthy HIV-negative adults without recently reported acute infections or vaccinations. Naive CD4+ cells were CD45RA-selected; the remaining cells were memory. The CDR3 loop spans 15 amino acids. Trimming removed 3 bases from V and 7 bases from J; junction bases left unmatched: 7. CDR1 is SGHRS and CDR2 is YFSETQ in the germline V gene. General study results and limits: Sampling covered nothing but blood. Tissue TCR repertoires likely differ from those found in blood.

This TCR came from a man between 18 and 35 years old in good health. Some clones in this sample may be carry-over from other donors' samples. Sequencing was done on a sample of memory CD4+ T cells from PBMCs. Noted subset: CD45RA-negative fraction. This chain connects TRBV5-1 to TRBJ1-4; TRBD1 matches 9 bases. CDR3 in amino acids: CASSSRTGVGEKLFF. The DNA of the CDR3 is TGCGCCAGCAGCTCCCGGACAGGGGTGGGTGAAAAACTGTTTTTT.